This T cell receptor beta chain was recovered during a study of blood T cell repertoires in COVID-19 (dated by TCRdb to about 2020). For the wider study: Collaborator samples came from the United States, Italy and Spain and covered acute and convalescent phases of COVID-19. Nearly every sample came with metadata listing a de-identified subject ID, COVID-19 status, age in years and sex. The prospective study material was composed of cDNA or gDNA derived from T cells, B-cell-depleted T cells, or PBMCs. The repertoires were released in a freely available public database intended as a resource for research on the immune response to SARS-CoV-2. Deeply sampled blood TCRbeta repertoires from subjects exposed to, actively infected with, or recovered from COVID-19 were included in the dataset. The samples were drawn from the first 160 participants of the ongoing ImmuneRACE study and from roughly 1,300 subjects provided by 6 global collaborators. Where available, HLA class I and class II types were obtained from metadata supplied by the sample provider rather than from assay-based typing.

TCRbeta CDR3 regions were amplified from genomic DNA by means of the immunoSEQ Assay, a bias-controlled multiplex PCR. The paper's data handling went like this. Nucleated cell counts per sample were estimated from amplification of reference gene primers within the assay. To quantify the absolute abundance of each unique TCRbeta CDR3 rearrangement, sequence reads were collapsed and filtered. For each sample, productive Simpson clonality was calculated as the square root of Simpson's diversity index over productive rearrangements. Here the immuneACCESS table is served through TCRdb, limited to in-frame sequences with V and J called. Missing clones are a known gap in these copies; in checked studies unresolved V genes cover under half, and the rest lacks a known reason. Clonal size and the V and J genes are those of that table, whereas D and trimming came from the DNA. The sample records more than 200,000 clones, about 87% of which are singletons. Approximately 1.7% of the sample is in the top ten clones.

About this clone itself: The antigen it binds to is not known. Base-call qualities are not available, and no considerably larger clone is one nucleotide away.

Participants in the prospective study were enrolled through a virtual design, were aged 18 to 89 years, and lived in about 25 United States geographic areas. In the prospective study, participants were assigned to cohorts based on the clinical history participants reported in a screening survey and a study questionnaire. For ImmuneRACE Cohort 3, a participant was defined as recovered based on two consecutive negative NP/OP PCR tests, clearance by a healthcare professional, or resolution of symptoms. Mobile phlebotomists in the prospective study collected whole blood, serum and a nasopharyngeal or oropharyngeal swab from every participant. Prospective study participants could optionally give additional blood draws and questionnaires over a roughly 2-month period. Blood samples from the prospective study were shipped frozen or at room temperature prior to DNA extraction. Here is what the overall study found, with its caveats: The amount of clinical and demographic metadata varied by source and participant and was provided uncurated.

The CDR3 has 15 amino acids, counting the end cysteine and phenylalanine. Only the CDR3 portion is preserved as DNA: 45 bases, with reading frame beginning at the first base. CDR1 and CDR2, per the germline V gene (reference sequence), are LNHDA and SQIVND. V is pruned by 4 bases and J by 2 bases, leaving 8 bases of the junction without a gene match. Sequencing used PBMCs or T cells enriched from blood (not recorded which). Rearrangement joined TRBV19 to TRBJ2-7, with 7 bases aligning to TRBD2. This receptor was obtained from a woman aged 50 to 65 who had recovered from COVID-19. The CDR3 reads as follows: CASSRGAGLAYEQYF. The DNA is TGTGCCAGTAGTAGGGGAGCGGGACTTGCCTACGAGCAGTACTTC.